These T cell receptor beta chains were read from a single sample in a study of CD8 T cells in Susac syndrome. Via MiXCR, TCRdb re-called the immunoSEQ multiplex PCR reads, giving one row per CDR3 protein. The sample records fewer than 80,000 distinct CDR3 sequences, 85% to 95% being singletons. What was sequenced was CD8+ T cells from PBMCs. Every receptor here comes from a human donor in good health. The CDR3 runs from the conserved cysteine through the conserved F or W. Each record gives: J gene, V gene, CDR3 protein.

j_call: TRBJ1-2
v_call: TRBV29-1
cdr3_aa: CSAEEGIYGYTF

j_call: TRBJ1-2
v_call: TRBV7-8
cdr3_aa: CASSPTGNYGYTF

j_call: TRBJ1-2
v_call: TRBV5-1
cdr3_aa: CASSPGTGGGYGYTF

j_call: TRBJ2-1
v_call: TRBV29-1
cdr3_aa: CSVPGWEQFF

j_call: TRBJ1-1
v_call: TRBV20-1
cdr3_aa: CSARGVNTEAFF

j_call: TRBJ2-2
v_call: TRBV7-9
cdr3_aa: CASSLGWVDTGELFF

j_call: TRBJ2-7
v_call: TRBV28
cdr3_aa: CASSDWTDTYEQYF

j_call: TRBJ2-7
v_call: TRBV20-1
cdr3_aa: CSARDIKTYEQYF

j_call: TRBJ2-7
v_call: TRBV20-1
cdr3_aa: CSANDPYEQYF

j_call: TRBJ1-6
v_call: TRBV6-5
cdr3_aa: CASSYAPPEAPTSLLHF

j_call: TRBJ2-2
v_call: TRBV7-3
cdr3_aa: CASSLTTTRGAGELFF

j_call: TRBJ2-5
v_call: TRBV7-3
cdr3_aa: CASSSTGMTQETQYF

j_call: TRBJ2-7
v_call: TRBV4-1
cdr3_aa: CASSQIRTGSYEQYF

j_call: TRBJ1-2
v_call: TRBV29-1
cdr3_aa: CSVETNSYGYTF

j_call: TRBJ1-1
v_call: TRBV9
cdr3_aa: CASSPQQGLNTEAFF

j_call: TRBJ2-1
v_call: TRBV20-1
cdr3_aa: CSARWPGGDHEQFF

j_call: TRBJ1-1
v_call: TRBV15
cdr3_aa: CATSSDRAEAFF

j_call: TRBJ2-2
v_call: TRBV9
cdr3_aa: CASGRTNTGELFF

j_call: TRBJ1-6
v_call: TRBV2
cdr3_aa: CASSRQGAVGSPLHF

j_call: TRBJ2-3
v_call: TRBV4-2
cdr3_aa: CASSLVPGLAGGDTQYF

j_call: TRBJ2-5
v_call: TRBV4-1
cdr3_aa: CASSQEGGETQYF

j_call: TRBJ2-2
v_call: TRBV4-3
cdr3_aa: CASSQDGRTGELFF

j_call: TRBJ1-5
v_call: TRBV2
cdr3_aa: CASSEAHYSNQPQHF

j_call: TRBJ2-5
v_call: TRBV5-1
cdr3_aa: CASSLTNPNVPPSKETQYF

j_call: TRBJ2-5
v_call: TRBV5-6
cdr3_aa: CASGTGTEGETQYF

j_call: TRBJ1-1
v_call: TRBV28
cdr3_aa: CASSLRGDEAFF

j_call: TRBJ1-1
v_call: TRBV14
cdr3_aa: CASSQDLRSRGGTEAFF

j_call: TRBJ2-3
v_call: TRBV7-2
cdr3_aa: CASSIHGWTDTDTQYF

j_call: TRBJ2-1
v_call: TRBV4-3
cdr3_aa: CASSQDGISNEQFF

j_call: TRBJ2-5
v_call: TRBV19
cdr3_aa: CASSIVALAGGRETQYF